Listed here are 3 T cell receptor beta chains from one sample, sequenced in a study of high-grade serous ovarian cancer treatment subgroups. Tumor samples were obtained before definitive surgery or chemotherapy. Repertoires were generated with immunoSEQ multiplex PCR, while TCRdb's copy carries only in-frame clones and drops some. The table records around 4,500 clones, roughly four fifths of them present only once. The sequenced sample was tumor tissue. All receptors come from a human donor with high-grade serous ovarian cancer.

For the CDR3, the DNA is TGTGCCAGCAGCAAAAAGCTAATAGCGGGGGCCGGTTCCACAGATACGCAGTATTTT. This sequence encodes CASSKKLIAGAGSTDTQYF. J is TRBJ2-3 and V is TRBV11-2; TRBD2 agrees at 9 bases. Germline V lookup: CDR1 SGHAT, CDR2 FQNNGV. V lost 5 bases, J lost 2 bases, and 17 bases stayed unmatched. There are 19 residues in the CDR3.

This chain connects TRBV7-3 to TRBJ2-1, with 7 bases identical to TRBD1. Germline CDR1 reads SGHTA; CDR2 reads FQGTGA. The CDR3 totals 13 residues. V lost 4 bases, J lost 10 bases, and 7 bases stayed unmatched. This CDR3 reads CASSWTGMGEQFF. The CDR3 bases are TGTGCCAGCAGCTGGACAGGTATGGGCGAGCAGTTCTTC.

As DNA, the CDR3 is TGCAGCGTCTCGACAGGGGGCGAAGCTTTCTTT. Translation: CSVSTGGEAFF. The V and J genes are TRBV29-1 and TRBJ1-1, with 10 bases identical to TRBD1. In germline, CDR1 is SQVTM, CDR2 ANQGSEA. V was clipped by 6 bases and J by 8 bases; unmatched bases: 3. The CDR3 has 11 residues.